This T cell receptor beta chain was captured in a study of cytotoxic CD8 clonotypes in ibrutinib-treated CLL. Across the whole study: A median roughly 11 months of treatment, range 6 to 36, preceded the collection of response samples. Study conclusions and caveats: The clonality rise at ibrutinib response reflected private clonotype expansion. Measured clonality at baseline was greater than in age-matched healthy donors and tracked with circulating CD8+ T-cell counts.

Of note for this clone: The antigen remains unidentified.

This CDR3 region has 15 residues. Germline V gene lookup returns CDR1 SGHNT and CDR2 YYREEE (reference sequence). The V and J ends lost 4 bases and 0 bases, in that order; junction bases with no gene match: 5. Produced via immunoSEQ multiplex PCR; TCRdb's table is partial and in-frame only. The table lists 300,000 to 400,000 clones, about 61% of them singletons. This specimen was PBMCs, taken after 36 months of ibrutinib treatment. The source of this sequence is a human donor with chronic lymphocytic leukemia. The chain employs TRBV5-4 and TRBJ1-1; 8 bases are shared with TRBD1. CDR3 DNA: TGTGCCAGCAGCACTACAGGGGGAGTGAACACTGAAGCTTTCTTT. The encoded protein is CASSTTGGVNTEAFF.